In this sample, the clone carrying this T cell receptor beta chain turned up a few times. Antigen specificity is unknown. Using immunoSEQ multiplex PCR, the repertoire was profiled, and TCRdb retains in-frame clones only, with some absent. The sample lists under 5,000 clones, 25% to 30% occurring once. This CDR3 region has 14 residues. The ends lost 5 bases at V and 7 bases at J; junction bases unmatched: 10. Germline values: CDR1 SGHTA, CDR2 FQGTGA. Proliferating CFSE-low MLR cells were sequenced to define alloreactive TCRbeta sequences. Stimulators were graft donor PBMCs, splenocytes, lymph-node cells, or third-party PBMCs for pre-transplant recipient cells. These data are taken from a study of T cell clones after liver transplantation. Study at large: Samples came from ITN030ST, which attempted immunosuppression withdrawal within 2 years of liver transplantation. Until 12-24 months post-transplant, subjects got standard immunosuppression and no induction.

Overall study results and limits: Compared with third party-reactive sequences, donor-reactive ones declined more, independent of withdrawal success.

The receptor was isolated from a human patient who received a liver transplant. Among the T cells, some may be from the graft donor. The rearrangement joins TRBV7-3 to TRBJ2-5, with TRBD1 matching over 7 bases. Sequencing was done on a sample of CD4+ T cells from cultured PBMCs. In DNA form, the CDR3 reads TGTGCCAGCAGCGAAATAGGGGGCGAGGTGACCCAGTACTTC. Amino acids: CASSEIGGEVTQYF.